There are many counts of the clone carrying this TCR beta chain. Its cognate antigen is unknown. cDNA libraries of TCR beta carried unique molecular identifiers. TCRdb processed the PCR reads anew with MiXCR; each CDR3 protein has one entry. Among fewer than 600,000 distinct CDR3 sequences listed, approximately 46% were seen once. These data are taken from a study of post-analysis software for immune sequencing data. The CDR3 sequence is 14 residues long. V was clipped by 6 bases and J by 7 bases; unmatched bases: 11. Germline lookup yields CDR1 DFQATT and CDR2 SNEGSKA (reference sequence). Study-wide points: Versus controls, multiple sclerosis patients showed significantly lower diversity (normalized Chao1). F measure clustering grouped samples strongly by preparation batch. The five TRBV segments detected at higher frequency in patients than in controls included TRBV5-6, TRBV5-1 and TRBV20-1.

The chain recombines TRBV20-1 with TRBJ2-4; 8 bases line up with TRBD2. This receptor was obtained from a girl aged 5-17 years with multiple sclerosis. Material for sequencing was blood. The CDR3: CSASDSGSLNIQYF. The CDR3, as DNA: TGCAGTGCCTCAGACAGCGGGAGCTTGAACATTCAGTACTTC.